This T cell receptor beta chain was recorded in a study of circulating and synovial CD4+ cells in juvenile arthritis. This clone was counted once. Its antigen is undetermined. Study outcomes and limitations: Bulk blood CD4 repertoires were more diverse than these. Deeper sequencing increased measured overlap with synovial clonotypes. Circulating pathogenic-like lymphocytes shared a substantially higher fraction of CDR3 sequences with synovium than bulk blood. CPL and bulk CD4 samples differed at least tenfold in T cell genomes.

The CDR3 has 14 residues. Trimming pared 4 bases from V and 0 bases from J, leaving 10 bases between. Germline CDR1 and CDR2: SGHTA and FQGTGA. TCRdb keeps only in-frame clones here, not all; method: immunoSEQ multiplex PCR. The repertoire holds roughly 2,300 clones, with almost 90% as singletons. Sequenced: HLA-DR+ CD4+ T cells from blood. Indicated subset: circulating pathogenic-like lymphocytes, sorted as HLA-DR+CD14-CD3+CD4+CD25low/- blood T cells. The source is a human donor with juvenile idiopathic arthritis. This rearrangement joins TRBV7-3 to TRBJ2-7; D gene ambiguous. The CDR3 here is CASSSMKSSYEQYF. The CDR3 DNA reads TGTGCCAGCAGCTCTATGAAGAGCTCCTACGAGCAGTACTTC.